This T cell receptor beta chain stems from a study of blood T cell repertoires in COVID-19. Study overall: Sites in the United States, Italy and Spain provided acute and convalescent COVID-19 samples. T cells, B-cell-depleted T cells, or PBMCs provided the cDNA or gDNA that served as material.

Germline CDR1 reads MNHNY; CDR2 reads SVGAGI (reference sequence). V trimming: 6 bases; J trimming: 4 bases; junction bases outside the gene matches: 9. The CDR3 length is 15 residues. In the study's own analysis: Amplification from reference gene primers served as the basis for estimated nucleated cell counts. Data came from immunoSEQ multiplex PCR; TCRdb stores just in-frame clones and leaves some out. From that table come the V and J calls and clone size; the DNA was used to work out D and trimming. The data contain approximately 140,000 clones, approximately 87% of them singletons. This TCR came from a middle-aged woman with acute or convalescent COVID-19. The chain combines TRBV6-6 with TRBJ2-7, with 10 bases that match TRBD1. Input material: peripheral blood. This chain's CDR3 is CASRRGLGQGYEQYF. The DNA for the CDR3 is TGTGCCAGCAGGAGGGGCTTGGGACAGGGGTACGAGCAGTACTTC.